This T cell receptor (beta chain) comes out of a study of CD8+CD57+ T cells in acquired aplastic anemia. Whole-study context: Recorded DNA amounts for sorted CD4+ and CD8+ cells had an average of around 3.4 ug.

The template used for profiling TCR beta VDJ and CDR3 was genomic DNA. TCRdb independently ran MiXCR on the reads; one entry per CDR3 protein. In the table there are hundreds of thousands of distinct CDR3 sequences, around a third of which are singletons. This clonotype showed up many times. Its antigen is unidentified. The trim removed 5 bases at V and 5 bases at J, leaving 7 bases unmatched. Germline values: CDR1 SEHNR, CDR2 FQNEAQ (reference sequence). The CDR3 is 14 residues long. Patients chosen for sequencing had CD8+CD57+ cells that had expanded, as shown by flow cytometry. Severe acquired aplastic anemia was present in all patients. Patients were untreated when blood was sampled. Study-level results: Shared by patients and controls, approximately 28 CD8+ CDR3s were abundant in patients.

The chain is built from TRBV7-9 and TRBJ2-7; 9 bases agree with TRBD1. Sequenced input: sorted CD4+, CD8+, or CD8+CD57+ T cells (not recorded which) from PBMCs. This clonotype was obtained from a human donor with aplastic anemia. The CDR3 protein is CASSLDRGLHEQYF. The CDR3, as DNA: TGTGCCAGCAGCCTGGACAGGGGACTCCACGAGCAGTACTTC.